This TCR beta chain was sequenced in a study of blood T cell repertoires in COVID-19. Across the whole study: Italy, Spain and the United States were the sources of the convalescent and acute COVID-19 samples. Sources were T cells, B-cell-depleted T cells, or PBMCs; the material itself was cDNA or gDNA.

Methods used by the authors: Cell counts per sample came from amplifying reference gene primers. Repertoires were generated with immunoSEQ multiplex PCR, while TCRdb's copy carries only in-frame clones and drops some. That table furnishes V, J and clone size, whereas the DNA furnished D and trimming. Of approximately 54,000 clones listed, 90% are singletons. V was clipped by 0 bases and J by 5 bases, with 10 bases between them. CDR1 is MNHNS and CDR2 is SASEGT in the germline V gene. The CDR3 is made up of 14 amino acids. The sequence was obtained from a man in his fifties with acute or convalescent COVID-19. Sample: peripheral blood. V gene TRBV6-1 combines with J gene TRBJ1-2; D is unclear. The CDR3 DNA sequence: TGTGCCAGCAGTGAAGCTGGTGAGGGATATGGCTACACCTTC. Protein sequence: CASSEAGEGYGYTF.